One TCR beta chain is described in this entry. Its antigen is not yet known. Base qualities are not at hand, and no much larger clone is one base apart. The sample belongs to a study of blood T cells in healthy people across ages (dated by TCRdb to about 2015). General notes on the study: In model experiments, template switching captured roughly one uniquely barcoded TCR beta cDNA molecule for every two T cells. Age-related changes in TCR beta repertoire diversity were measured in the study by deep sequencing normalized with unique cDNA molecular identifiers. The study analyzed two additional independent replicas of 1 million unique cDNA reads from the same blood draw for two donors, one aged 18 to 30 and one aged 80 or older. To avoid experimental bias, donors of different ages were distributed randomly across sequencing lanes. Four age groups were formed from the donors: young (average roughly 16 years), middle-aged (more than 35), aged (roughly 56) and long-lived (about 80).

The method was 5' RACE. Sequencing used an Illumina HiSeq 2500. A second PCR of about 7 to 12 cycles was run with a J-beta primer mix and a sample-barcoded 5' primer. A unique molecular identifier was introduced onto each TCR beta cDNA molecule by a template-switch 5' adaptor carrying 12 random nucleotides. At least 3 million CDR3-containing paired-end reads were obtained from each sample. First-strand cDNA synthesis was performed from all RNA using the Mint cDNA synthesis kit, with priming by a TRBC-specific oligonucleotide. After uracil-DNA glycosylase treatment, a first 18-cycle PCR used universal primers M1SS and BC2_uni_R on all cDNA. As for the original processing: Normalization of each sample was performed by random selection of 1 million high-quality reads, each carrying a distinct molecular identifier. Instead of being binned into consensus sequences, reads that shared molecular identifiers were thrown out. CDR3 identification, clonotype clustering and error correction used MiTCR with a Q25 quality threshold and the strictest error-elimination algorithm. Lower-bound total TCR beta diversity was estimated with a nonparametric unseen species model using Euler transformation. TCRdb applied fastp at Q25 and MiXCR to the public reads, then kept only in-frame beta chains. Identical CDR3 protein sequences are pooled into one entry, listed with their most common genes and DNA. The V and J calls here are based on TCRdb, not the publication. Here the sample has approximately 800,000 distinct CDR3 sequences; under 40% occur a single time. The ten largest clones add up to roughly 13% of the sample.

Systemically healthy Caucasian individuals from Russia, over 30 in total and aged about 6 to 100 years, were included as donors. Roughly 10 milliliters of peripheral blood were drawn from each donor into EDTA-treated Vacutainer tubes. PBMCs were isolated by Ficoll-Paque density-gradient centrifugation, with at least 6 million obtained per sample. Trizol reagent was used to extract total RNA from PBMCs, with at least 6 micrograms per sample. The percentages of naive CD45RAhigh/CD27high T cells were determined by flow cytometry on a PBMC aliquot from every donor. What the research found in general, with its limitations: Because profiling used bulk unsorted PBMCs, naive and antigen-experienced compartments could not be compared conclusively. The long-lived group showed more naive CD4+ T cells, fewer expanded clones and increased TCR diversity than the aged group, suggesting age selection. Observed TCR beta diversity per million T cells fell roughly linearly with age, and a significant reduction was already apparent by age approximately 41. Because donor CMV infection status was unknown, age-related changes in expanded clonotypes were potentially confounded. Total diversity estimates from one million sequenced T cells were considered lower bounds and underestimates. Observed TCR beta diversity correlated strongly with the percentage of naive T cells measured by flow cytometry.

This sequence was found in a man aged 18 to 35 in good health. Source material: blood.

The CDR3 loop reads CASIPRRSSIYNEQFF. The sequenced DNA: TGTGCCAGCATCCCCCGTCGGTCTAGCATCTACAATGAGCAGTTCTTC. The sequence joins TRBV5-6 to TRBJ2-1, with TRBD2 perhaps the D gene, on 5 matching bases. Sequences SGHDT (CDR1) and YYEEEE (CDR2) are obtained from the germline V gene. V lost 6 bases and J lost 3 bases; the stretch between them is 19 bases long. The CDR3 sequence holds 16 residues, the cysteine and phenylalanine included. The sequence is cut down to CDR3 DNA, 48 bases in frame from base 1.